Listed below are T cell receptor beta chains from one sample, sequenced in a study of blood T cell repertoires in COVID-19. Data came from immunoSEQ multiplex PCR; TCRdb stores just in-frame clones and leaves some out. The data show under 200,000 clones, with about 86% seen just once and roughly 8.6% held by the top ten. The sample consisted of peripheral blood. The source is a man between 60 and 75 years old with acute or convalescent COVID-19. Both conserved end residues are part of each CDR3. D genes are given only for firm matches. Expanded clones are given a class, and other clones once, few, many or no size at all.

d_gene: TRBD2; j_gene: TRBJ2-1; abundance: -; v_gene: TRBV9; CDR3aa: CASSPGTSGASSYNEQFF; CDR3nt: TGTGCCAGCAGCCCAGGGACTAGCGGGGCCAGCTCCTACAATGAGCAGTTCTTC
d_gene: TRBD1; j_gene: TRBJ2-3; abundance: -; v_gene: TRBV10-2; CDR3aa: CASSEPGQTDTQYF; CDR3nt: TGCGCCAGCAGTGAACCGGGACAGACAGATACGCAGTATTTT
d_gene: TRBD2; j_gene: TRBJ2-2; abundance: -; v_gene: TRBV5-1; CDR3aa: CASSVSGVNTGELFF; CDR3nt: TGCGCCAGCTCCGTTAGCGGGGTTAACACCGGGGAGCTGTTTTTT
d_gene: TRBD1; j_gene: TRBJ2-7; abundance: -; v_gene: TRBV27; CDR3aa: CASSLYRGYEQYF; CDR3nt: TGTGCCAGCAGTCTCTACAGGGGTTACGAGCAGTACTTC
d_gene: TRBD1; j_gene: TRBJ1-2; abundance: -; v_gene: TRBV7-2; CDR3aa: CASRTGGYDGYTF; CDR3nt: TGTGCCAGTAGGACAGGGGGCTATGATGGCTACACCTTC
d_gene: TRBD1; j_gene: TRBJ1-6; abundance: -; v_gene: TRBV5-1; CDR3aa: CASSLQGDENSPLHF; CDR3nt: TGCGCCAGCAGCTTACAGGGGGATGAGAATTCACCCCTCCACTTT
d_gene: TRBD2; j_gene: TRBJ2-3; abundance: -; v_gene: TRBV18; CDR3aa: CASSPISGGNTDTQYF; CDR3nt: TGTGCCAGCTCACCAATCAGCGGGGGAAACACAGATACGCAGTATTTT
d_gene: -; j_gene: TRBJ1-1; abundance: few; v_gene: TRBV5-5; CDR3aa: CASSQSGIPEAFF; CDR3nt: TGTGCCAGCAGCCAATCCGGGATCCCTGAAGCTTTCTTT
d_gene: TRBD1; j_gene: TRBJ2-7; abundance: once; v_gene: TRBV18; CDR3aa: CASSPGQGSYEQYF; CDR3nt: TGTGCCAGCTCACCGGGACAGGGGTCCTACGAGCAGTACTTC
d_gene: -; j_gene: TRBJ2-6; abundance: -; v_gene: TRBV9; CDR3aa: CASSHQGSGANVLTF; CDR3nt: TGTGCCAGCAGCCATCAGGGCTCTGGGGCCAACGTCCTGACTTTC
d_gene: -; j_gene: TRBJ2-3; abundance: -; v_gene: TRBV11-2; CDR3aa: CASSLGGLSTDTQYF; CDR3nt: TGTGCCAGCAGCTTAGGGGGACTCTCCACAGATACGCAGTATTTT
d_gene: -; j_gene: TRBJ2-1; abundance: -; v_gene: TRBV3-1/TRBV3-2; CDR3aa: CASSGSVARNEQFF; CDR3nt: TGTGCCAGCAGCGGCTCCGTCGCCCGCAATGAGCAGTTCTTC
d_gene: TRBD2; j_gene: TRBJ2-2; abundance: -; v_gene: TRBV7-2; CDR3aa: CASSIYGRGTGELFF; CDR3nt: TGTGCCAGCAGCATCTACGGGAGGGGGACCGGGGAGCTGTTTTTT
d_gene: TRBD1; j_gene: TRBJ2-2; abundance: -; v_gene: TRBV10-2; CDR3aa: CASSELDRDKGELFF; CDR3nt: TGCGCCAGCAGTGAGTTGGACAGGGACAAAGGGGAGCTGTTTTTT
d_gene: -; j_gene: TRBJ2-7; abundance: few; v_gene: TRBV18; CDR3aa: CASSPIRGSVYEQYF; CDR3nt: TGTGCCAGCTCACCAATCCGGGGGTCGGTCTACGAGCAGTACTTC
d_gene: TRBD1; j_gene: TRBJ1-6; abundance: -; v_gene: TRBV28; CDR3aa: CAGGQGKDSPLHF; CDR3nt: TGTGCCGGGGGACAGGGGAAGGATTCACCCCTCCACTTT
d_gene: -; j_gene: TRBJ2-4; abundance: -; v_gene: TRBV6-1; CDR3aa: CASSEAPQLVAKNIQYF; CDR3nt: TGTGCCAGCAGTGAAGCCCCACAGTTAGTAGCCAAAAACATTCAGTACTTC
d_gene: -; j_gene: TRBJ2-2; abundance: -; v_gene: TRBV9; CDR3aa: CASSGRGELFF; CDR3nt: TGTGCCAGCAGCGGCAGGGGGGAGCTGTTTTTT
d_gene: -; j_gene: TRBJ1-2; abundance: few; v_gene: TRBV12-5; CDR3aa: CASGTAGSYGYTF; CDR3nt: TGTGCTAGTGGAACGGCGGGGTCCTATGGCTACACCTTC
d_gene: TRBD1; j_gene: TRBJ2-3; abundance: -; v_gene: TRBV5-1; CDR3aa: CASSNQQGSTTDTQYF; CDR3nt: TGCGCCAGCAGCAACCAACAGGGGTCCACCACAGATACGCAGTATTTT
d_gene: -; j_gene: TRBJ1-2; abundance: -; v_gene: TRBV13; CDR3aa: CASSMIGSRANGYTF; CDR3nt: TGTGCCAGCAGCATGATTGGATCCAGGGCCAATGGCTACACCTTC
d_gene: -; j_gene: TRBJ1-2; abundance: -; v_gene: TRBV28; CDR3aa: CASSLPGGGYTF; CDR3nt: TGTGCCAGCAGCCTGCCCGGGGGTGGCTACACCTTC
d_gene: TRBD2; j_gene: TRBJ2-7; abundance: -; v_gene: TRBV6-2/TRBV6-3; CDR3aa: CASSYHGLAGPSSYEQYF; CDR3nt: TGTGCCAGCAGTTATCATGGACTAGCGGGACCCAGCTCCTACGAGCAGTACTTC
d_gene: -; j_gene: TRBJ1-1; abundance: few; v_gene: TRBV5-1; CDR3aa: CASSFGSRGAEAFF; CDR3nt: TGCGCCAGCAGCTTCGGGTCAAGGGGTGCTGAAGCTTTCTTT
d_gene: -; j_gene: TRBJ1-1; abundance: -; v_gene: TRBV7-8; CDR3aa: CASSLRIMGGDAFF; CDR3nt: TGTGCCAGCAGCTTACGCATTATGGGAGGGGATGCTTTCTTT